What follows are 22 T cell receptor beta chains derived from one specimen sequenced in a study of CD8+ T cells in alopecia areata (dated by TCRdb to 2016 to 2018). Receptor libraries were prepared by the immunoSEQ multiplex PCR assay. To provide template for TCR sequencing, every sample had RNA extracted and reverse transcribed into cDNA. TCRdb took over this immuneACCESS table, retaining in-frame rearrangements with V and J assigned. Such tables are incomplete; in checked studies, under half of the missing clones stem from an unresolved V gene, and the remainder is unexplained. Here the sample has roughly 100,000 clones; 44% occur a single time. The top ten hold less than 20% of the sample. Sample time point, as interpreted from the label and publication: 20 to 30 weeks on oral tofacitinib. What this sample's treatment or condition label stands for: oral pan-JAK inhibitor, 5-10 mg twice daily. Sequencing was performed on CD8+ T cells sorted from blood, taken at week 24, from a patient treated with tofacitinib. Receptors were obtained from a human donor with alopecia areata.

This clone was counted only a few times. The J gene is TRBJ2-2, the V gene TRBV7-9, with D perhaps TRBD2 (5 bases). The V end was cut by 5 bases, the J end by 4 bases, with 11 bases between. The CDR3 loop spans 14 amino acids. Germline CDR1 is SEHNR and CDR2 is FQNEAQ (reference sequence). The CDR3 sequence is CASSPDGVTGELFF. In DNA, the CDR3 is TGTGCCAGCAGCCCCGACGGGGTCACCGGGGAGCTGTTTTTT.

This chain uses TRBV6-1 with TRBJ2-3; 8 positions match TRBD2. Per germline, CDR1 MNHNS and CDR2 SASEGT. The length of the CDR3 is 15 residues. V shed 3 bases, J shed 1 base, and the junction held 3 bases outside the gene matches. CDR3 DNA sequence: TGTGCCAGCAGTGACTGGCGGGAGGGCACAGATACGCAGTATTTT. Protein product: CASSDWREGTDTQYF.

The gene calls are TRBV2 and TRBJ1-1; D remains ambiguous. Germline values: CDR1 SNHLY, CDR2 FYNNEI. Trimming shortened V by 1 base and J by 2 bases, and 5 bases separated the two germline ends. This CDR3 has 13 residues. In nucleotides, the CDR3 is TGTGCCAGCAGTGAAGTTTTAAACACTGAAGCTTTCTTT. Its protein product is CASSEVLNTEAFF.

The chain uses TRBV27 and TRBJ2-4, with TRBD2 as a possible D gene (5 bases). V lost 5 bases and J 5 bases, leaving 16 bases between the germline ends. Germline V CDR1 and CDR2: MNHEY, SMNVEV (reference sequence). The CDR3 length is 15 residues. CDR3 in amino acids: CASSPTIGGQNIQYF. The CDR3 coding sequence is TGTGCCAGCAGTCCAACGATAGGAGGCCAAAACATTCAGTACTTC.

The chain couples TRBV2 to TRBJ2-7, with D maybe TRBD1 (6 bases). The germline V and J ends were trimmed by 6 bases and 1 base, with 19 bases remaining between them. The CDR3 is made up of 16 amino acids. Germline CDR1 reads SNHLY; CDR2 reads FYNNEI. CDR3 in amino acids: CASRANTGIGSYEQYF. Written as DNA, the CDR3 is TGTGCCAGCAGGGCTAATACAGGGATCGGGTCCTACGAGCAGTACTTC.

This clone was observed a handful of times. V is TRBV30 and J is TRBJ1-2; TRBD1 matches 7 bases. The length of the CDR3 is 15 residues. CDR1 is GTSNPN, CDR2 SVGIG, per germline (reference sequence). Trimming cost V 1 base and J 2 bases; bases outside gene matches: 7. CDR3 coding DNA: TGTGCCTGGAGTGGTCTGCAGGGGGAAAACTATGGCTACACCTTC. Its translation: CAWSGLQGENYGYTF.

This clone has just a few counts. The rearrangement joins TRBV15 to TRBJ2-2; 12 nucleotides align to TRBD2. This CDR3 spans 16 amino acids. Germline V gene sequence: CDR1 LNHNV, CDR2 YYDKDF (reference sequence). Trimming at V came to 3 bases and at J to 5 bases, leaving 4 bases not matched to a gene. CDR3 DNA: TGTGCCACCAGCAGCGGAACTAGCGGGAGGACCGGGGAGCTGTTTTTT. Translating gives CATSSGTSGRTGELFF. Looking up the rest from reference TRBV15 and TRBJ2-2 gives the full variable domain: DAMVIQNPRYQVTQFGKPVTLSCSQTLNHNVMYWYQQKSSQAPKLLFHYYDKDFNNEADTPDNFQSRRPNTSFCFLDIRSPGLGDTAMYLCATSSGTSGRTGELFFGEGSRLTVL.

The rearrangement links TRBV19 to TRBJ1-1; D is unclear. Between the trimmed V and J ends, which lost 7 bases and 0 bases, there was a span of 12 bases. This CDR3 comprises 14 residues. Germline V gene data show CDR1 as LNHDA and CDR2 as SQIVND (reference sequence). CDR3 residues: CASTKQGLNTEAFF. The DNA of the CDR3 is TGTGCCAGTACCAAACAAGGGTTGAACACTGAAGCTTTCTTT.

The chain joins TRBV19 to TRBJ2-7; 12 bases align to TRBD2. The CDR3 covers 14 residues. CDR1 and CDR2 from the germline V gene are LNHDA and SQIVND (reference sequence). V gave up 6 bases and J gave up 5 bases; unmatched junction bases: 5. The CDR3 is CASRTTSGSHEQYF. CDR3 in DNA: TGTGCCAGTAGAACGACTAGCGGGAGTCACGAGCAGTACTTC.

The chain is built from TRBV29-1 and TRBJ2-7, with D possibly called TRBD1 or TRBD2 (5 bases each). Germline V gene data show CDR1 as SQVTM and CDR2 as ANQGSEA. V gave up 5 bases and J gave up 0 bases, with 11 bases separating them. This CDR3 contains 13 residues. For the CDR3, the DNA is TGCAGCGTTTCTGGGGGAAACTCCTACGAGCAGTACTTC. Translation gives CSVSGGNSYEQYF.

The gene calls are TRBV29-1 and TRBJ2-5, with D unclear. The CDR3 has 15 amino acids. The germline V gene encodes CDR1 SQVTM and CDR2 ANQGSEA. V lost 3 bases and J lost 2, with 16 bases in between. The DNA for the CDR3 is TGCAGCGTTGACGGAACCCGGGTCCCTCAAGAGACCCAGTACTTC. It translates to CSVDGTRVPQETQYF.

Only a few counts were recorded for this clone. The chain joins TRBV29-1 to TRBJ2-1, with TRBD2 identical over 9 bases. Germline V gene lookup returns CDR1 SQVTM and CDR2 ANQGSEA. With V trimmed by 5 bases and J by 5 bases, 13 bases remained unmatched. The CDR3 is made up of 16 amino acids. The DNA for the CDR3 is TGCAGCGTTTCCGGGACTAGCTCCAATCAAAACAATGAGCAGTTCTTC. Translating gives CSVSGTSSNQNNEQFF.

This clone was recorded a few times. The rearrangement links TRBV29-1 to TRBJ1-2; 7 bases align to TRBD1. Germline CDR1 reads SQVTM; CDR2 reads ANQGSEA. V lost 2 bases and J lost 6; bases outside the gene matches: 6. The CDR3 covers 13 residues. The CDR3 loop reads CSVELGGSDGYTF. The CDR3 DNA reads TGCAGCGTTGAATTAGGGGGCTCGGATGGCTACACCTTC.

V usage is TRBV5-6 and J usage is TRBJ1-2; D gene uncertain. The CDR3 is 13 residues long. Germline V gene sequence: CDR1 SGHDT, CDR2 YYEEEE. Trimming took 0 bases from V and 4 from J, leaving 7 bases between them. The CDR3, as DNA: TGTGCCAGCAGCTTGGTTTCGAGCTATGGCTACACCTTC. It specifies CASSLVSSYGYTF.

This clone was counted once. This chain links TRBV2 with TRBJ1-5; 9 bases are a match to TRBD1. The CDR3 is 17 residues long. Germline CDR1 SNHLY, CDR2 FYNNEI. The J segment lost 0 bases and the V segment lost 10 bases, leaving 13 bases of the junction unmatched. The CDR3 loop reads CAIKKPGQGYSNQPQHF. The CDR3 nucleotides read TGTGCCATCAAAAAACCGGGACAGGGATATAGCAATCAGCCCCAGCATTTT.

The chain uses TRBV7-9 and TRBJ1-2; D gene unclear. The CDR3 consists of 14 residues. CDR1 and CDR2 (germline): SEHNR, FQNEAQ (reference sequence). The germline V and J ends were trimmed by 3 bases and 6 bases, with 14 bases remaining between them. This CDR3 is CASSLGVSPDGYTF. The CDR3 region has the DNA TGTGCCAGCAGCTTGGGCGTCTCTCCGGATGGCTACACCTTC. The whole variable domain, filled in from reference TRBV7-9 and TRBJ1-2, reads DTGVSQNPRHKITKRGQNVTFRCDPISEHNRLYWYRQTLGQGPEFLTYFQNEAQLEKSRLLSDRFSAERPKGSFSTLEIQRTEQGDSAMYLCASSLGVSPDGYTFGSGTRLTVV.

This clone came up once. Its ends do not fully match the called genes, so a read error is possible. The chain uses TRBV11-2 and TRBJ2-7, with 10 bases matching TRBD1. CDR1 is SGHAT, CDR2 FQNNGV, per germline. CDR3 length: 15 amino acids. The CDR3 region is CASSQRTGGNYEQYF. In nucleotides, the CDR3 is TGCGCCAGCAGCCAGCGGACAGGGGGTAACTACGAGCAGTACTTC. The full variable domain, its missing parts supplied by reference TRBV11-2 and TRBJ2-7, is EAGVAQSPRYKIIEKRQSVAFWCNPISGHATLYWYQQILGQGPKLLIQFQNNGVVDDSQLPKDRFSAERLKGVDSTLKIQPAKLEDSAVYLCASSQRTGGNYEQYFGPGTRLTVT.

There are a few counts of this clone. This sequence joins TRBV27 and TRBJ2-3; D call uncertain. CDR1 is MNHEY, CDR2 SMNVEV, per germline (reference sequence). This CDR3 has 14 amino acids. V was clipped by 4 bases and J by 2 bases, with 10 bases between them. The CDR3 nucleotides are TGTGCCAGCAGTTCTCAGAGGTTCACAGATACGCAGTATTTT. Amino acids: CASSSQRFTDTQYF.

The CDR3 is CASSEATWSYNEQFF. The CDR3 region has the DNA TGTGCCAGCAGTGAAGCTACTTGGTCCTACAATGAGCAGTTCTTC. This chain links TRBV6-1 with TRBJ2-1; no reliable D call. Trimming shortened V by 0 bases and J by 1 base, and 7 bases separated the two germline ends. This CDR3 has 15 residues. Germline CDR1 is MNHNS and CDR2 is SASEGT.

V and J are TRBV29-1 and TRBJ2-2, with 7 bases aligning to TRBD1. The CDR3 spans 13 residues. With V trimmed by 6 bases and J by 4 bases, 5 bases remained unmatched. From germline, CDR1 is SQVTM and CDR2 ANQGSEA. The DNA for the CDR3 is TGCAGCGTCACAGGGGCAAGCACCGGGGAGCTGTTTTTT. This gives the protein CSVTGASTGELFF.

This chain joins TRBV7-6 and TRBJ2-3, with TRBD2 identical over 12 bases. The germline gives CDR1 SGHVS, CDR2 FNYEAQ. The CDR3 extends over 16 amino acids. V lost 6 bases to trimming and J lost 6 bases; unmatched junction nucleotides: 10. CDR3 sequence (DNA): TGTGCCAGCAGTACAACTAGCGGGAGGACCCATGATACGCAGTATTTT. It is translated as CASSTTSGRTHDTQYF.

The chain employs TRBV27 and TRBJ2-5; D uncertain. Matching the DNA end better, TRBJ2-7 makes the J call doubtful. The CDR3 has 14 residues. The germline V gene encodes CDR1 MNHEY and CDR2 SMNVEV (reference sequence). In nucleotides, the CDR3 is TGTGCCAGCAGTTTCCGTGGACGGATCTACGAGCAGTACTTC. It is translated as CASSFRGRIYEQYF.